This T cell receptor beta chain derives from a study of PD-1 blockade in mismatch repair-deficient tumors. Overall study results and limits: Tumor-resident clones, often undetectable pretreatment in blood, expanded then contracted after pembrolizumab.

Ten or more counts support this clone. Its specificity is not known. Trimming removed 6 bases at V and 6 bases at J, with 15 bases between. Germline V lookup: CDR1 MNHEY, CDR2 SMNVEV (reference sequence). The CDR3 runs to 13 residues. The assay was immunoSEQ multiplex PCR, and TCRdb's table has in-frame clones only and misses some. The sample has tens of thousands of clones, around 85% seen once. Every patient had mismatch repair deficiency by PCR or immunohistochemistry. TCRs were sequenced from a few patients responding to pembrolizumab. The chain employs TRBV27 and TRBJ2-7; D tentatively fits TRBD1 or TRBD2 (5 bases each). The material was peripheral blood, obtained roughly 19 weeks after starting pembrolizumab. This clonotype was obtained from an adult with mismatch repair-deficient cancer. The CDR3 region is CASSNIGAGEQYF. The CDR3 coding sequence is TGTGCCAGCAGCAATATTGGGGCGGGCGAGCAGTACTTC.